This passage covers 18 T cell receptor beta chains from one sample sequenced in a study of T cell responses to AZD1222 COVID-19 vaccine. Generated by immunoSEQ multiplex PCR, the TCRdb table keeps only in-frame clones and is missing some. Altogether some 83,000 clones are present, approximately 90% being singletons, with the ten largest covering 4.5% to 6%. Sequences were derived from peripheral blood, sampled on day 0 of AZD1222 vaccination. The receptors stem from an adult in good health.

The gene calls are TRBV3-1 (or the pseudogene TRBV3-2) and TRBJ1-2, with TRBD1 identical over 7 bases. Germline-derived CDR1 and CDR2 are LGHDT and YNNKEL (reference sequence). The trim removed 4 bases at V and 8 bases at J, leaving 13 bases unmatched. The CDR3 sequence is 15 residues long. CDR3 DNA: TGTGCCAGCAGCCTAACACCCGGACAGGCTCACGGCTACACCTTC. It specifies CASSLTPGQAHGYTF.

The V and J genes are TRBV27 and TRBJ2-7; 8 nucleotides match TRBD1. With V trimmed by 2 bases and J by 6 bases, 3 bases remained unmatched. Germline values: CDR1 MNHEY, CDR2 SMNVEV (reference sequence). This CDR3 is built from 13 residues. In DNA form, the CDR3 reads TGTGCCAGCAGTTTACCAGGGGGCCCCGAGCAGTACTTC. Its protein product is CASSLPGGPEQYF.

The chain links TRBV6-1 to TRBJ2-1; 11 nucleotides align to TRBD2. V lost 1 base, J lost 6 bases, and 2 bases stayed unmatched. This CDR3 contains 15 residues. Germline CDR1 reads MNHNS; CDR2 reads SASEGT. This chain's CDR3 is CASSEVAGGLNEQFF. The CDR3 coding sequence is TGTGCCAGCAGTGAAGTAGCGGGGGGGCTCAATGAGCAGTTCTTC.

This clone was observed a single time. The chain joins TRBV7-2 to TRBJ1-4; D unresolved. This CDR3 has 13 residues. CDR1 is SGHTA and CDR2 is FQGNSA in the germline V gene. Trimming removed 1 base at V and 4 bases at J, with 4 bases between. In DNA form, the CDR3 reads TGTGCCAGCAGCTTAGGACTTAATGAAAAACTGTTTTTT. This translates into CASSLGLNEKLFF.

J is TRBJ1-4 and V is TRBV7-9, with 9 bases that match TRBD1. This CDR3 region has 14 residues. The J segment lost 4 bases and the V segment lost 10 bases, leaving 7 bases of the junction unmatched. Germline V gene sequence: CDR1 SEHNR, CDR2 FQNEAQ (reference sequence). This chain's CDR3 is CATVETGGNEKLFF. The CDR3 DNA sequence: TGTGCCACCGTTGAGACAGGGGGTAATGAAAAACTGTTTTTT.

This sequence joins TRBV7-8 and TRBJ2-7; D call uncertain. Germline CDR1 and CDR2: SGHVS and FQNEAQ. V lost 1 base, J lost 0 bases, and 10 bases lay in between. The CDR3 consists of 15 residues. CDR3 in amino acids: CASSLDTVSSYEQYF. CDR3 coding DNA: TGTGCCAGCAGCTTAGATACGGTCAGCTCCTACGAGCAGTACTTC.

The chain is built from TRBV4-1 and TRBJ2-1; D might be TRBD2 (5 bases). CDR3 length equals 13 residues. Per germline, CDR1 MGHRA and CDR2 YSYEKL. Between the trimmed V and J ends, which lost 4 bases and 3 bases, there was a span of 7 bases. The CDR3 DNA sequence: TGCGCCAGCAGCCCTAGCAGCTACAATGAGCAGTTCTTC. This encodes CASSPSSYNEQFF.

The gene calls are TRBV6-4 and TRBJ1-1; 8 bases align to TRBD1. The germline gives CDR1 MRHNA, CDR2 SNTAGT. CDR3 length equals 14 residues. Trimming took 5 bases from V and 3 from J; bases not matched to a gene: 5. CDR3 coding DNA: TGTGCCAGCAGTTGGACAGGGTGGGACACTGAAGCTTTCTTT. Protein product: CASSWTGWDTEAFF.

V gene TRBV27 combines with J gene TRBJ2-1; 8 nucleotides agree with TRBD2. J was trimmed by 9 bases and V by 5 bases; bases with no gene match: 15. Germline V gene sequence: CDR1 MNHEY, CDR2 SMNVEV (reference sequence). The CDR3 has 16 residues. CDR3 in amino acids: CASSKMRLRGGIEQFF. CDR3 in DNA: TGTGCCAGCAGTAAAATGAGGCTCCGGGGGGGAATTGAGCAGTTCTTC.

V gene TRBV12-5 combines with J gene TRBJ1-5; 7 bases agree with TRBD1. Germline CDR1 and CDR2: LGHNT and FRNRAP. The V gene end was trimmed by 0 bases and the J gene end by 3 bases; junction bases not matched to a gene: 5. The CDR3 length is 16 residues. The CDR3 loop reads CASGLVAGTANQPQHF. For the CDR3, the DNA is TGTGCTAGTGGTTTGGTCGCCGGGACAGCCAATCAGCCCCAGCATTTT.

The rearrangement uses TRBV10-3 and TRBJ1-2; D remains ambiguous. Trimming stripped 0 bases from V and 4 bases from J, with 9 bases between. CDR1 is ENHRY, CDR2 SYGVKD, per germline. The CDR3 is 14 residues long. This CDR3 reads CAISESRGSYGYTF. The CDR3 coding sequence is TGTGCCATCAGTGAGTCCCGCGGAAGCTATGGCTACACCTTC.

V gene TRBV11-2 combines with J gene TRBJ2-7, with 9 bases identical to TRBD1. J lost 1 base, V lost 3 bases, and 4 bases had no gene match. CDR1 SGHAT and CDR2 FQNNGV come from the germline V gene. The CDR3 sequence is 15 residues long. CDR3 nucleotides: TGTGCCAGCAGCTTTGGACAGGGGATGTCCTACGAGCAGTACTTC. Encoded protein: CASSFGQGMSYEQYF.

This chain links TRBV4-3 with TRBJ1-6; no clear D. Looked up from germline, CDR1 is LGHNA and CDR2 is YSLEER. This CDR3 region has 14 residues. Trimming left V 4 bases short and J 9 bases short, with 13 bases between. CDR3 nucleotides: TGCGCCAGCAGCCCAGATGTCGGAATTTCACCCCTCCACTTT. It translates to CASSPDVGISPLHF.

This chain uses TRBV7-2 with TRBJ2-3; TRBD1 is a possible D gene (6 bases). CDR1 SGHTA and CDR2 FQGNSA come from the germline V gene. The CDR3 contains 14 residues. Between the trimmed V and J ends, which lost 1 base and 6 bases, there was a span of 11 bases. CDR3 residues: CASSLVGGRDTQYF. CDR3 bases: TGTGCCAGCAGCTTAGTTGGGGGCCGGGATACGCAGTATTTT.

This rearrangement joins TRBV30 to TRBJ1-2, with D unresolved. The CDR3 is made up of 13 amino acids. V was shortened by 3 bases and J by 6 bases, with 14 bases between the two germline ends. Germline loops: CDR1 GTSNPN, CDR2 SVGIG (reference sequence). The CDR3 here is CAWSRTGADGYTF. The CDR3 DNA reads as TGTGCCTGGAGCAGAACGGGCGCGGATGGCTACACCTTC.

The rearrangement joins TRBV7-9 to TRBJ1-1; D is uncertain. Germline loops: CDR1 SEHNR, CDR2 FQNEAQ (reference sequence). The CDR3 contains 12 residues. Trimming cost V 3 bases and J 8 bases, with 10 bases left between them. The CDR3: CASSFLRGEAFF. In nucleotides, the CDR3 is TGTGCCAGCAGCTTTCTTCGGGGAGAAGCTTTCTTT.

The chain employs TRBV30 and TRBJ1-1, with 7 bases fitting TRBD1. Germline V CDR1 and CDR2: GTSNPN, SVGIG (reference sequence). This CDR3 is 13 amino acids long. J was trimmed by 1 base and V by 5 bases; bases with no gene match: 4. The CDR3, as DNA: TGTGCCTGGGACGGGACAGCGAACACTGAAGCTTTCTTT. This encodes CAWDGTANTEAFF.

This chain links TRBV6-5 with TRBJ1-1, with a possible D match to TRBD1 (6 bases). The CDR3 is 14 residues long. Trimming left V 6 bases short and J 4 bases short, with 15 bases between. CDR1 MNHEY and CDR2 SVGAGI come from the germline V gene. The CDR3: CASSLRGGRTEAFF. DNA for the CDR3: TGTGCCAGCAGCTTGAGAGGGGGACGCACTGAAGCTTTCTTT.